The 27 T cell receptor beta chains listed next were all sequenced from one sample in a study of blood T cell repertoires in COVID-19. Assay used: immunoSEQ multiplex PCR; TCRdb lists only in-frame clones, some missing. The table lists hundreds of thousands of clones, 80% to 90% of them singletons. Material for sequencing was PBMCs or T cells enriched from blood (not recorded which). These TCRs come from a young man who had recovered from COVID-19.

The CDR3 here is CASSGTGKKNTQYF. CDR3 in DNA: TGCGCCAGCAGTGGGACAGGGAAGAAAAATACGCAGTATTTT. J is TRBJ2-3 and V is TRBV10-1, with 8 bases aligning to TRBD1. Trimming took 4 bases from V and 7 from J; bases not matched to a gene: 7. The CDR3 is 14 residues long. Looked up from germline, CDR1 is WNHNN and CDR2 is SYGVQD (reference sequence).

The V gene is TRBV28, the J gene TRBJ1-1; D perhaps matches TRBD1 (6 bases). CDR1 and CDR2 (germline): MDHEN, SYDVKM. Trimming stripped 3 bases from V and 11 bases from J, with 19 bases between. This CDR3 is 14 amino acids long. The CDR3 loop reads CASSFPLTGSSAFF. CDR3 bases: TGTGCCAGCAGTTTCCCCTTAACAGGGTCCTCGGCTTTCTTT. Full variable domain (missing parts from reference TRBV28 and TRBJ1-1): DVKVTQSSRYLVKRTGEKVFLECVQDMDHENMFWYRQDPGLGLRLIYFSYDVKMKEKGDIPEGYSVSREKKERFSLILESASTNQTSMYLCASSFPLTGSSAFFGQGTRLTVV.

The V gene is TRBV2, the J gene TRBJ1-1; 8 bases map to TRBD1. Germline V lookup: CDR1 SNHLY, CDR2 FYNNEI. The CDR3 sequence is 16 residues long. Trimming cost V 0 bases and J 1 base; bases outside gene matches: 4. CDR3 nucleotide sequence: TGTGCCAGCAGTGAAGCGCTCGGGACAGGGAACACTGAAGCTTTCTTT. It yields the protein CASSEALGTGNTEAFF.

The CDR3 reads CASSNHPSGTGELFF. DNA for the CDR3: TGTGCCAGCAGTAACCACCCCTCCGGTACCGGGGAGCTGTTTTTT. The rearrangement joins TRBV6-5 to TRBJ2-2; D is unresolved. The CDR3 contains 15 residues. V lost 5 bases, J lost 5 bases, and 15 bases lay in between. CDR1 is MNHEY, CDR2 SVGAGI, per germline.

This clone came up a few times. The chain combines TRBV2 with TRBJ2-7, with 10 nucleotides matching TRBD1. This CDR3 contains 14 residues. The junction had 3 bases not matched to a gene; V was cut back by 4 bases and J by 3 bases. CDR1 and CDR2 from the germline V gene are SNHLY and FYNNEI. The CDR3 sequence: CASSVGTGDYEQYF. The CDR3, as DNA: TGTGCCAGCAGTGTAGGGACAGGGGACTACGAGCAGTACTTC.

This chain uses TRBV28 with TRBJ2-1; TRBD2 matches 9 bases. Germline lookup yields CDR1 MDHEN and CDR2 SYDVKM. The CDR3 has 15 amino acids. V gave up 11 bases and J gave up 7 bases; unmatched junction bases: 15. The CDR3 DNA is TGTGCCGCTTTGGGCGGGGGGGGAGTAATAAATGAGCAGTTCTTC. Amino acids: CAALGGGGVINEQFF. Based on the CDR3 plus reference TRBV28 and TRBJ2-1, the full variable domain is DVKVTQSSRYLVKRTGEKVFLECVQDMDHENMFWYRQDPGLGLRLIYFSYDVKMKEKGDIPEGYSVSREKKERFSLILESASTNQTSMYLCAALGGGGVINEQFFGPGTRLTVL.

The CDR3 is CASSLGGGGSPLHF. DNA of the CDR3: TGTGCCAGCAGCTTAGGGGGAGGCGGGTCACCCCTCCACTTT. The genes are TRBV11-2 and TRBJ1-6; D is unclear. CDR1 and CDR2 from the germline V gene are SGHAT and FQNNGV. Trimming took 1 base from V and 10 from J, leaving 11 bases between them. CDR3 size: 14 residues.

The genes are TRBV28 and TRBJ2-7; TRBD2 aligns across 8 bases. Germline V lookup: CDR1 MDHEN, CDR2 SYDVKM. J was trimmed by 2 bases and V by 6 bases; bases with no gene match: 3. The CDR3 loop spans 13 amino acids. CDR3 nucleotides: TGTGCCAGCAGCGATAGCGGGACCTACGAGCAGTACTTC. This translates into CASSDSGTYEQYF.

This chain joins TRBV5-4 and TRBJ2-7; TRBD2 agrees at 7 bases. Germline V gene lookup returns CDR1 SGHNT and CDR2 YYREEE (reference sequence). Germline trimming cut 0 bases from V and 5 bases from J; bases unmatched to any gene: 5. This CDR3 spans 14 amino acids. This chain's CDR3 is CASSLVLAAHEQYF. In nucleotides, the CDR3 is TGTGCCAGCAGCTTGGTTCTAGCGGCACACGAGCAGTACTTC.

V is TRBV6-5 and J is TRBJ1-1, with TRBD1 as a possible D gene (6 bases). The CDR3 spans 14 residues. CDR1 and CDR2 (germline): MNHEY, SVGAGI. Trimming shortened V by 6 bases and J by 4 bases, and 15 bases separated the two germline ends. CDR3 sequence: CASRSQGLGTEAFF. The CDR3 DNA follows: TGTGCCAGCAGGTCACAGGGTTTGGGCACTGAAGCTTTCTTT.

The V and J genes are TRBV12-3 or TRBV12-4 and TRBJ2-7; D ambiguous. The CDR3 consists of 12 residues. V was pared by 6 bases and J by 4 bases, with 10 bases between. CDR3 sequence: CASSLSAYEQYF. The CDR3 nucleotides are TGTGCCAGCAGCTTGTCAGCGTACGAGCAGTACTTC.

The chain combines TRBV18 with TRBJ1-1, with TRBD1 identical over 9 bases. This CDR3 has 16 amino acids. V lost 6 bases and J lost 3; bases outside the gene matches: 11. The germline CDR1 and CDR2 sequences are KGHSH and LQKENI. In DNA form, the CDR3 reads TGTGCCAGCTCGCCAACCGTGGACAGGGGTGACACTGAAGCTTTCTTT. Translation: CASSPTVDRGDTEAFF.

The V gene is TRBV7-2, the J gene TRBJ1-2; D may be TRBD1 (6 bases). V lost 5 bases and J lost 6, with 19 bases in between. In germline, CDR1 is SGHTA, CDR2 FQGNSA. The CDR3 loop spans 15 amino acids. CDR3 protein: CASSLIGGARDGYTF. CDR3 in DNA: TGTGCCAGCAGCCTCATAGGGGGGGCGCGGGATGGCTACACCTTC.

The V and J genes are TRBV24-1 and TRBJ1-2; no definite D call. The CDR3 is 10 residues long. The germline V and J ends were trimmed by 1 base and 13 bases, with 6 bases remaining between them. Per the germline V gene, CDR1 is KGHDR and CDR2 is SFDVKD. DNA of the CDR3: TGTGCCACCAGTGATTTAGGACTCACCTTC. Residues: CATSDLGLTF.

The gene calls are TRBV24-1 and TRBJ2-3; 10 nucleotides agree with TRBD1. V lost 4 bases, J lost 3 bases, and 3 bases stayed unmatched. The germline V gene has CDR1 KGHDR and CDR2 SFDVKD. There are 15 residues in the CDR3. The CDR3 nucleotides are TGTGCCACCAGTGAGAGGACAGGGGGTACAGATACGCAGTATTTT. Its protein is CATSERTGGTDTQYF.

CDR3 DNA: TGCGCCAGCAGTGTACTAACTACCGGGGAGCTGTTTTTT. This codes for CASSVLTTGELFF. The chain recombines TRBV10-1 with TRBJ2-2, with unresolved D. Trimming took off 4 bases at V and 5 bases at J, with 8 bases between the two ends. CDR1 is WNHNN, CDR2 SYGVQD, per germline (reference sequence). The CDR3 has 13 residues.

The chain joins TRBV30 to TRBJ2-7; D is perhaps TRBD2 (5 bases). The length of the CDR3 is 14 residues. Germline V gene sequence: CDR1 GTSNPN, CDR2 SVGIG (reference sequence). Between the trimmed V and J ends, which lost 4 bases and 2 bases, there was a span of 15 bases. This CDR3 is CAWTSGRLTYEQYF. The CDR3 bases are TGTGCCTGGACCTCGGGAAGGTTGACCTACGAGCAGTACTTC.

The V gene is TRBV2, the J gene TRBJ2-5; 7 bases align to TRBD2. Per the germline V gene, CDR1 is SNHLY and CDR2 is FYNNEI. J was trimmed by 7 bases and V by 6 bases; bases with no gene match: 11. There are 14 residues in the CDR3. Here the CDR3 reads CASSSGTPGGTQYF. The CDR3 coding sequence is TGTGCCAGCAGCTCCGGGACCCCGGGGGGGACCCAGTACTTC.

The chain has TRBV7-9 and TRBJ2-7, with 9 bases identical to TRBD1. The CDR3 totals 15 residues. The V segment lost 5 bases and the J segment 2 bases; nucleotides outside the gene matches: 7. Germline values: CDR1 SEHNR, CDR2 FQNEAQ (reference sequence). The CDR3 protein is CASSPWTGDPYEQYF. Here the CDR3 DNA reads TGTGCCAGCAGCCCCTGGACAGGGGACCCCTACGAGCAGTACTTC.

The chain joins TRBV11-2 to TRBJ2-3; TRBD2 matches 10 bases. Germline V gene data show CDR1 as SGHAT and CDR2 as FQNNGV. The V gene end was trimmed by 1 base and the J gene end by 2 bases; junction bases not matched to a gene: 6. CDR3 length: 17 amino acids. CDR3 sequence (DNA): TGTGCCAGCAGCTTAGGTGGACTAGCGGAACTCACAGATACGCAGTATTTT. This translates into CASSLGGLAELTDTQYF.

The chain has TRBV11-2 and TRBJ1-1; 9 nucleotides line up with TRBD1. The length of the CDR3 is 16 residues. The V gene's germline CDR1 is SGHAT and CDR2 FQNNGV. Germline trimming cut 3 bases from V and 3 bases from J; bases unmatched to any gene: 8. The CDR3 reads CASSLVLQGADTEAFF. The CDR3 nucleotides are TGTGCCAGCAGCTTGGTTTTACAGGGGGCGGACACTGAAGCTTTCTTT.

The rearrangement joins TRBV14 to TRBJ2-3, with 9 positions matching TRBD1. The junction had 5 bases not matched to a gene; V was cut back by 2 bases and J by 2 bases. Germline lookup yields CDR1 SGHDN and CDR2 FVKESK. This CDR3 is 16 amino acids long. The CDR3 spells CASSQFGTGNTDTQYF. The CDR3 DNA follows: TGTGCCAGCAGCCAATTCGGGACAGGGAACACAGATACGCAGTATTTT.

CDR3 nucleotides: TGTGCCAGCAGCCAAGAAGGGGTTGGGACAGGGAGGCCCCCTAATGAAAAACTGTTTTTT. Translating it yields CASSQEGVGTGRPPNEKLFF. The gene calls are TRBV4-2 and TRBJ1-4; 9 positions match TRBD1. From germline, CDR1 is LGHNA and CDR2 YNFKEQ. The V gene end was trimmed by 0 bases and the J gene end by 3 bases; junction bases not matched to a gene: 14. The CDR3 runs 20 residues.

This chain links TRBV12-3 or TRBV12-4 with TRBJ2-1; D may be TRBD1 (6 bases). Between the trimmed V and J ends, which lost 1 base and 15 bases, there was a span of 10 bases. The CDR3 is 11 amino acids. This CDR3 reads CASSLGQVRFF. CDR3 DNA sequence: TGTGCCAGCAGTTTAGGACAGGTGAGGTTCTTC.

Only one count was recorded for this clone. The V and J genes are TRBV7-9 and TRBJ2-2; a weak D match, TRBD1 (5 bases). In germline, CDR1 is SEHNR, CDR2 FQNEAQ (reference sequence). Trimming stripped 1 base from V and 3 bases from J, with 15 bases between. The CDR3 is 17 residues long. This chain's CDR3 is CASSLGQSNLDTGELFF. Written as DNA, the CDR3 is TGTGCCAGCAGCTTAGGACAGTCGAATTTGGACACCGGGGAGCTGTTTTTT.

For the CDR3, the DNA is TGTGCCAGCAGCTTTGCAGGGACAGAAGCTTTCTTT. It is translated as CASSFAGTEAFF. The rearrangement joins TRBV7-9 to TRBJ1-1, with D maybe TRBD1 (6 bases). This CDR3 comprises 12 residues. CDR1 is SEHNR, CDR2 FQNEAQ, per germline (reference sequence). V lost 3 bases, J lost 8 bases, and 10 bases lay in between.

The V call is TRBV19, the J call TRBJ2-1; D not certain. With 6 bases removed from V and 0 bases from J, the gap between germline ends came to 12 bases. The CDR3 sequence is 15 residues long. Germline-derived CDR1 and CDR2 are LNHDA and SQIVND (reference sequence). Written as DNA, the CDR3 is TGTGCCAGTAGCCGTACTCCGAGCTCCTACAATGAGCAGTTCTTC. Protein product: CASSRTPSSYNEQFF.